These T cell receptor beta chains were read from a single sample in a study of blood T cells in healthy people across ages. TCRdb independently ran MiXCR on the 5' RACE reads; one entry per CDR3 protein. The sample carries some 880,000 distinct CDR3 sequences, about 36% recorded once. Sequenced sample: blood. The receptors stem from a man between 18 and 29 years old in good health. Each CDR3 is given with its conserved first and last residue. The D gene is left open where the match is weak. The size entry is marked missing in some rows and otherwise reads once, few, many or a size class.

abundance,d_gene,j_gene,v_gene,CDR3nt,CDR3aa
.,.,TRBJ1-1,TRBV5-1,TGCGCCAGCAGCGTCGAGGGACCTATGAACACTGAAGCTTTCTTT,CASSVEGPMNTEAFF
.,TRBD2,TRBJ2-5,TRBV7-2,TGTGCCAGCAGCTTAGAGACCTATTATCTAGCGGGGGGATTCAATGAGCAGTACTTC,CASSLETYYLAGGFNEQYF
few,.,TRBJ2-1,TRBV15,TGTGCCACCAGCAGAGATGAGGCGATGAATGAGCAGTTCTTC,CATSRDEAMNEQFF
few,TRBD1,TRBJ1-1,TRBV18,TGTGCCAGCTCACCGATTCAGGACAGGGGGCGACGGACTGAAGCTTTCTTT,CASSPIQDRGRRTEAFF
few,.,TRBJ2-2,TRBV7-3,TGTGCCAGCAGCCCTCATGTCGCCGGGCCCACCGGGGAGCTGTTTTTT,CASSPHVAGPTGELFF
.,TRBD1,TRBJ1-5,TRBV2,TGTGCCAGCAGGGATGGACAGGGGAATCAGCCCCAGCATTTT,CASRDGQGNQPQHF
.,.,TRBJ1-1,TRBV10-3,TGTGCCATCCGTACGGAGCCGAACACTGAAGCTTTCTTT,CAIRTEPNTEAFF
.,.,TRBJ2-1,TRBV20-1,TGCAGTGCTATTTTAAGCATCCATGAGCAGTTCTTC,CSAILSIHEQFF
.,.,TRBJ2-5,TRBV12-3/TRBV12-4,TGTGCCAGCAGTGGCGTAGCTGTAGGCCAAGAGACCCAGTACTTC,CASSGVAVGQETQYF
.,.,TRBJ1-1,TRBV29-1,TGCAGCGTCCTGCTAGCAGGGAGGAACACTGAAGCTTTCTTT,CSVLLAGRNTEAFF
.,TRBD1,TRBJ1-1,TRBV5-1,TGCGCCAGCAGCTGGGATGGGGCAGGGGGGACTGAAGCTTTCTTT,CASSWDGAGGTEAFF
.,.,TRBJ2-3,TRBV27,TGTGCCAGCAGTCTACTCCGGGGGTTTAGCACAGATACGCAGTATTTT,CASSLLRGFSTDTQYF
.,.,TRBJ2-5,TRBV12-3/TRBV12-4,TGTGCCAGCAGTTTTCGAGGGAACGAAGAGACCCAGTACTTC,CASSFRGNEETQYF
.,TRBD1,TRBJ2-7,TRBV20-1,TGCAGTGCTAGAAGGACAGGGGATTTCTACGAGCAGTACTTC,CSARRTGDFYEQYF
.,.,TRBJ2-1,TRBV27,TGTGCCAGCAGTTTTTGGAGTGTAGGCCGACAAAATGAGCAGTTCTTC,CASSFWSVGRQNEQFF
many,TRBD1,TRBJ1-2,TRBV11-2,TGTGCCAGCAGCTTAGTGTCGGGACAGGGTGCCTACACCTTC,CASSLVSGQGAYTF
.,.,TRBJ2-7,TRBV6-5,TGTGCCAGCCGCCGCCTTACGACAGCCTCCTACGAGCAGTACTTC,CASRRLTTASYEQYF
few,TRBD1,TRBJ1-2,TRBV28,TGTGCCAGCAGTTGGGCAGGGGGAGAGCAGGGCTACACCTTC,CASSWAGGEQGYTF
.,TRBD1,TRBJ1-3,TRBV7-2,TGTGCCAGCAGCCTGGGGACAGGGAGCTCTGGAAACACCATATATTTT,CASSLGTGSSGNTIYF
.,TRBD2,TRBJ2-1,TRBV20-1,TGCAGTGCTAGCGCGGCTAGCGGGACTTACAATGAGCAGTTCTTC,CSASAASGTYNEQFF
.,TRBD1,TRBJ1-1,TRBV25-1,TGTGCCAGCAGCACTTGGGACAGGGGCTTCATGAACACTGAAGCTTTCTTT,CASSTWDRGFMNTEAFF
.,.,TRBJ1-6,TRBV7-2,TGTGCCAGCAGCTTAGGTGGCAGGGGATATTCACCCCTCCACTTT,CASSLGGRGYSPLHF
few,.,TRBJ1-2,TRBV20-1,TGCAGTGTCCCACCTCGTTCGGCAAGGGACCCCAACTACACCTTC,CSVPPRSARDPNYTF
.,.,TRBJ2-6,TRBV19,TGTGCCAGTAGTATCGTGGGGGGAAGCTCTGGGGCCAACGTCCTGACTTTC,CASSIVGGSSGANVLTF
few,.,TRBJ2-2,TRBV7-2,TGTGCCAGCAGCTACAGTATTACCGGGGAGCTGTTTTTT,CASSYSITGELFF